Listed here are 28 T cell receptor beta chains from one sample, sequenced in a study of CD8+CD57+ T cells in acquired aplastic anemia. Patients sequenced had flow cytometry evidence of CD8+CD57+ cell expansion. Profiling that covered TCR beta VDJ and CDR3 relied on genomic DNA as its template. TCRdb called the reads again in MiXCR, with one record for every CDR3 protein. There are about 180,000 distinct CDR3 sequences in the sample; about three fifths occur only once, and under 55% lies in the top ten. The sample consisted of sorted CD4+, CD8+, or CD8+CD57+ T cells (not recorded which) from PBMCs. The receptors here all came from a human donor with aplastic anemia.

The chain links TRBV20-1 to TRBJ2-3; D uncertain. Germline values: CDR1 DFQATT, CDR2 SNEGSKA (reference sequence). The CDR3 extends over 12 amino acids. The V and J ends lost 6 bases and 6 bases respectively, with 13 bases between them. CDR3 residues: CSALPTVDTQYF. Here the CDR3 DNA reads TGCAGTGCCCTTCCCACGGTTGATACGCAGTATTTT.

This clonotype was counted ten times or more. The chain has TRBV7-8 and TRBJ2-3, with TRBD2 matching 14 bases. CDR1 is SGHVS and CDR2 is FQNEAQ in the germline V gene. This CDR3 is 17 amino acids long. The ends lost 1 base at V and 2 bases at J; junction bases unmatched: 2. The chain's CDR3 is CASSLGTSGGLTDTQYF. The CDR3 nucleotides are TGTGCCAGCAGCTTAGGGACTAGCGGGGGGCTCACAGATACGCAGTATTTT.

In its sample, this clonotype was seen a few times. The chain recombines TRBV20-1 with TRBJ1-6; 9 nucleotides agree with TRBD1. The CDR3 runs to 13 residues. Trimming removed 7 bases from V and 10 bases from J; junction bases left unmatched: 8. Germline V gene data show CDR1 as DFQATT and CDR2 as SNEGSKA (reference sequence). As DNA, the CDR3 is TGCAGTGTTCGGGACAGGGACGGATCACCCCTCCACTTT. Translation: CSVRDRDGSPLHF.

This chain connects TRBV24-1 to TRBJ1-2, with 8 nucleotides matching TRBD1. V was clipped by 5 bases and J by 6 bases; unmatched bases: 7. The CDR3 runs 14 residues. CDR1 is KGHDR and CDR2 is SFDVKD in the germline V gene. The CDR3 sequence: CATSGIQGVDGYTF. The CDR3 DNA reads as TGTGCCACCAGTGGTATACAGGGGGTGGATGGCTACACCTTC.

The genes are TRBV7-9 and TRBJ2-1, with TRBD2 as a possible D gene (5 bases). Trimming took off 5 bases at V and 7 bases at J, with 21 bases between the two ends. The CDR3 is 16 amino acids. Looked up from germline, CDR1 is SEHNR and CDR2 is FQNEAQ (reference sequence). The CDR3 is CASSPPSGRVINEQFF. Written as DNA, the CDR3 is TGTGCCAGCAGCCCCCCCAGTGGGCGGGTAATAAATGAGCAGTTCTTC.

V and J are TRBV20-1 and TRBJ2-3; possibly TRBD1 for D (5 bases). The CDR3 is 13 amino acids. CDR1 and CDR2 from the germline V gene are DFQATT and SNEGSKA (reference sequence). V lost 4 bases to trimming and J lost 2 bases, with 10 bases between them. The CDR3 is CSAKGPLTDTQYF. CDR3 nucleotides: TGCAGTGCTAAGGGGCCCCTCACAGATACGCAGTATTTT.

CDR3 region: CASKSRPMNTGELFF. CDR3 bases: TGTGCCAGCAAGAGCAGACCTATGAACACCGGGGAGCTGTTTTTT. The chain combines TRBV6-5 with TRBJ2-2; unclear D gene. Germline V lookup: CDR1 MNHEY, CDR2 SVGAGI. Trimming left V 7 bases short and J 1 base short, with 13 bases between. The CDR3 runs to 15 residues.

Concerning this clonotype: The junction differs from germline at one of its ends, possibly a read error. The chain joins TRBV9 to TRBJ1-4, with TRBD1 matching over 8 bases. CDR1 SGDLS and CDR2 YYNGEE come from the germline V gene. The CDR3 is 13 residues long. The CDR3 spells CASSQGANEKLFF. The CDR3 bases are TGCGCCAGCAGCCAGGGGGCAAATGAAAAACTGTTTTTT.

The genes are TRBV9 and TRBJ2-1, with D possibly being TRBD2 (5 bases). Germline V gene data show CDR1 as SGDLS and CDR2 as YYNGEE. This CDR3 region has 14 residues. With 1 base removed from V and 9 bases from J, the gap between germline ends came to 14 bases. CDR3 nucleotides: TGTGCCAGCAGCGTATTTAGCCACGCGGGTGAGCAGTTCTTC. It translates to CASSVFSHAGEQFF. The full variable domain, its missing parts supplied by reference TRBV9 and TRBJ2-1, is DSGVTQTPKHLITATGQRVTLRCSPRSGDLSVYWYQQSLDQGLQFLIQYYNGEERAKGNILERFSAQQFPDLHSELNLSSLELGDSALYFCASSVFSHAGEQFFGPGTRLTVL.

The chain combines TRBV5-6 with TRBJ1-2; D is perhaps TRBD1 (6 bases). CDR1 and CDR2 (germline): SGHDT, YYEEEE. Trimming pared 4 bases from V and 4 bases from J, leaving 14 bases between. The CDR3 is 14 residues long. DNA for the CDR3: TGTGCCAGCAGCCCGGCAGGGGTGGGCTATGGCTACACCTTC. This gives the protein CASSPAGVGYGYTF.

The chain links TRBV25-1 to TRBJ2-3; D is ambiguous. The CDR3 is made up of 13 amino acids. Trimming shortened V by 6 bases and J by 4 bases, and 11 bases separated the two germline ends. The germline V gene has CDR1 MGHDK and CDR2 SYGVNS. CDR3 protein: CASRDPPADTQYF. The CDR3 nucleotides are TGTGCCAGCAGGGATCCGCCCGCAGATACGCAGTATTTT.

The chain couples TRBV20-1 to TRBJ2-7; D is undetermined. Trimming left V 3 bases short and J 5 bases short, with 14 bases between. CDR1 is DFQATT and CDR2 is SNEGSKA in the germline V gene (reference sequence). This CDR3 contains 13 residues. The CDR3 spells CSASLAAVHEQYF. In DNA form, the CDR3 reads TGCAGTGCTAGTTTGGCAGCCGTCCACGAGCAGTACTTC.

In its sample, this clonotype was seen a few times. This sequence joins TRBV20-1 and TRBJ2-3; TRBD2 matches 13 bases. The CDR3 covers 17 residues. Germline CDR1 DFQATT, CDR2 SNEGSKA (reference sequence). The V segment lost 6 bases and the J segment 2 bases; nucleotides outside the gene matches: 11. This CDR3 is CSALPPGLAGSTDTQYF. For the CDR3, the DNA is TGCAGTGCCCTTCCCCCGGGACTAGCGGGATCCACAGATACGCAGTATTTT.

In its sample, this clonotype was seen many times. The chain employs TRBV7-6 and TRBJ1-6, with a tentative D call TRBD1 (6 bases). Trimming removed 5 bases from V and 7 bases from J, with 15 bases in between. Germline-derived CDR1 and CDR2 are SGHVS and FNYEAQ. The CDR3 contains 15 residues. This CDR3 reads CASSPSAGENSPLHF. In nucleotides, the CDR3 is TGTGCCAGCAGCCCTAGCGCAGGGGAGAATTCACCCCTCCACTTT.

In this sample, this clonotype turned up many times. The chain employs TRBV4-1 and TRBJ2-7; D is unresolved. Trimming stripped 2 bases from V and 0 bases from J, with 8 bases between. The CDR3 loop spans 14 amino acids. Per germline, CDR1 MGHRA and CDR2 YSYEKL. The CDR3 bases are TGCGCCAGCAGCCAAATTGACGTCTCCTACGAGCAGTACTTC. Translating gives CASSQIDVSYEQYF.

This chain uses TRBV15 with TRBJ2-1; 9 bases map to TRBD1. The CDR3 sequence is 15 residues long. With 1 base clipped from V and 7 bases from J, the junction kept 5 bases outside the gene matches. Germline assignment: CDR1 LNHNV and CDR2 YYDKDF (reference sequence). CDR3 protein: CATSRVGTGNNEQFF. In nucleotides, the CDR3 is TGTGCCACCAGCAGAGTAGGGACAGGGAATAATGAGCAGTTCTTC.

This chain joins TRBV24-1 and TRBJ2-3; TRBD1 matches at 9 bases. From germline, CDR1 is KGHDR and CDR2 SFDVKD. V trimming: 4 bases; J trimming: 4 bases; junction bases outside the gene matches: 8. The CDR3 covers 16 residues. In DNA, the CDR3 is TGTGCCACCAGTGACCGAGACAGGGGGAAGCCAGATACGCAGTATTTT. Translation gives CATSDRDRGKPDTQYF.

The V and J genes are TRBV5-1 and TRBJ2-2, with 7 bases aligning to TRBD1. The CDR3 consists of 14 residues. Germline V CDR1 and CDR2: SGHRS, YFSETQ. The trim removed 4 bases at V and 1 base at J, leaving 1 base unmatched. The CDR3 reads CASSRTGNTGELFF. CDR3 bases: TGCGCCAGCAGCCGGACAGGGAACACCGGGGAGCTGTTTTTT.

This clonotype was seen many times. In DNA, the CDR3 is TGTGCCAGCAGCCACGGACTAGCGGGGGCGTACCAAGAGACCCAGTACTTC. It encodes CASSHGLAGAYQETQYF. The chain is built from TRBV3-1 and TRBJ2-5; 13 bases map to TRBD2. Germline trimming cut 3 bases from V and 0 bases from J; bases unmatched to any gene: 4. Germline CDR1 reads LGHDT; CDR2 reads YNNKEL (reference sequence). The CDR3 totals 17 residues.

A word on this clonotype: The conserved phenylalanine or tryptophan normally closing the CDR3 is absent here, so this likely arose from a read error. This chain uses TRBV2 with TRBJ2-7; D uncertain. The ends were cut back, 1 base at V and 9 bases at J, with 13 bases in the middle. The CDR3 runs 13 residues. CDR1 and CDR2 (germline): SNHLY, FYNNEI. CDR3 region: CASSEDLSMGQYS. DNA for the CDR3: TGTGCCAGCAGTGAAGATCTAAGTATGGGGCAGTACTCC.

This chain connects TRBV9 to TRBJ2-5, with D possibly being TRBD1 (6 bases). The CDR3 loop spans 13 amino acids. Trimming pared 7 bases from V and 4 bases from J, leaving 14 bases between. The germline V gene encodes CDR1 SGDLS and CDR2 YYNGEE. The DNA for the CDR3 is TGTGCCAGCGGAGACACAGGGACAGAGACCCAGTACTTC. It specifies CASGDTGTETQYF.

The rearrangement joins TRBV5-1 to TRBJ1-1; 11 nucleotides match TRBD1. After removal of 3 bases from V and 5 bases from J, the junction contained 3 bases not matched to a gene. Germline V CDR1 and CDR2: SGHRS, YFSETQ. The CDR3 has 14 residues. CDR3 coding DNA: TGCGCCAGCAGCTGGACAGGGGGCAGGACTGAAGCTTTCTTT. Translated: CASSWTGGRTEAFF.

The chain links TRBV9 to TRBJ2-3; D is perhaps TRBD2 (5 bases). Trimming removed 0 bases from V and 0 bases from J, with 8 bases in between. The CDR3 is 15 residues long. Germline assignment: CDR1 SGDLS and CDR2 YYNGEE. This CDR3 is CASSVGLASTDTQYF. CDR3 bases: TGTGCCAGCAGCGTAGGCCTAGCTAGCACAGATACGCAGTATTTT.

This clonotype was detected ten times or more. The chain is built from TRBV15 and TRBJ1-2; D gene uncertain. The V and J ends lost 8 bases and 6 bases respectively, with 13 bases between them. The CDR3 length is 12 residues. CDR1 is LNHNV and CDR2 is YYDKDF in the germline V gene (reference sequence). CDR3 amino acids: CATSGGLDGYTF. In nucleotides, the CDR3 is TGTGCCACCTCGGGCGGCCTGGATGGCTACACCTTC.

The chain joins TRBV5-5 to TRBJ1-1; no reliable D call. Per germline, CDR1 SGHKS and CDR2 YYEKEE (reference sequence). V was trimmed by 2 bases and J by 1 base, leaving 9 bases between them. This CDR3 is 14 amino acids long. The CDR3 region has the DNA TGTGCCAGCAGCTTAAGAGCAGCGAACACTGAAGCTTTCTTT. It is translated as CASSLRAANTEAFF.

This chain joins TRBV2 and TRBJ2-7; D is possibly TRBD2 (5 bases). Germline assignment: CDR1 SNHLY and CDR2 FYNNEI. The V gene lost 4 bases and the J gene lost 3 bases, with 10 bases spanning the gap. The CDR3 length is 13 residues. The CDR3 reads CASSVRVCYEQYF. The CDR3 region has the DNA TGTGCCAGCAGTGTGAGGGTATGCTACGAGCAGTACTTC.

This chain joins TRBV9 and TRBJ1-1; tentatively, D is TRBD1 (5 bases). CDR3 length equals 14 residues. Between the trimmed V and J ends, which lost 5 bases and 1 base, there was a span of 12 bases. Germline V CDR1 and CDR2: SGDLS, YYNGEE. The CDR3 DNA is TGTGCCAGCAGTAGCGGGGGGAGGAACACTGAAGCTTTCTTT. Translated: CASSSGGRNTEAFF.

The CDR3: CSVARDGSNYGYTF. In DNA, the CDR3 is TGCAGCGTTGCAAGGGACGGAAGTAACTATGGCTACACCTTC. The chain links TRBV29-1 to TRBJ1-2, with D possibly matching TRBD1 (5 bases). CDR1 SQVTM and CDR2 ANQGSEA come from the germline V gene. Trimming removed 4 bases from V and 1 base from J, with 13 bases in between. This CDR3 has 14 amino acids.